What follows are 28 T cell receptor beta chains derived from one specimen sequenced in a study of CD8 T cells in Susac syndrome. Random-hexamer reverse transcription was applied to about 0.5 to 1 ug RNA. MiXCR was run by TCRdb on the immunoSEQ multiplex PCR reads, yielding one entry per CDR3 protein. The data show 400,000 to 550,000 distinct CDR3 sequences, with 85% to 90% seen just once and 0.12% held by the top ten. Specimen: CD8+ T cells from PBMCs. Every receptor here comes from a human donor with multiple sclerosis.

The rearrangement links TRBV27 to TRBJ2-3; weak D call: TRBD2 (6 bases). There are 17 residues in the CDR3. V lost 5 bases to trimming and J lost 0 bases, with 18 bases between them. Germline CDR1 MNHEY, CDR2 SMNVEV (reference sequence). CDR3: CASSPSSDYFSTDTQYF. Written as DNA, the CDR3 is TGTGCCAGCAGTCCCTCATCGGACTACTTTAGCACAGATACGCAGTATTTT.

This clonotype occurred a few times. The J gene is TRBJ2-1, the V gene TRBV6-1, with 7 bases fitting TRBD2. This CDR3 has 13 residues. Germline V CDR1 and CDR2: MNHNS, SASEGT. Trimming cost V 7 bases and J 10 bases; bases outside gene matches: 10. The CDR3 sequence is CASTQGGLEEQFF. The CDR3 bases are TGTGCCAGCACCCAGGGAGGGTTGGAGGAGCAGTTCTTC.

The gene calls are TRBV10-2 and TRBJ2-1; 12 nucleotides agree with TRBD2. Unmatched junction bases numbered 8, after V lost 4 bases and J lost 7 bases. Germline values: CDR1 WSHSY, CDR2 SAAADI. This CDR3 is 16 amino acids long. CDR3 sequence (DNA): TGCGCCAGCAGTGTACTAGCGGGGGGATTGAAGAATGAGCAGTTCTTC. Translated, it gives CASSVLAGGLKNEQFF.

The genes are TRBV11-2 and TRBJ2-1, with 7 bases aligning to TRBD2. The CDR3 is 14 amino acids. Looked up from germline, CDR1 is SGHAT and CDR2 is FQNNGV. J gave up 6 bases and V 5 bases, and 7 bases lay outside the gene matches. Here the CDR3 DNA reads TGTGCCAGCAGCCCGGTGGGAGGGCGCAATGAGCAGTTCTTC. As protein: CASSPVGGRNEQFF.

The chain couples TRBV15 to TRBJ2-1; D is perhaps TRBD1 (5 bases). V was pared by 1 base and J by 5 bases, with 6 bases between. Germline V gene sequence: CDR1 LNHNV, CDR2 YYDKDF (reference sequence). CDR3 size: 13 residues. The CDR3 sequence is CATSRVGHNEQFF. CDR3 DNA sequence: TGTGCCACCAGCAGAGTGGGGCACAATGAGCAGTTCTTC.

The genes are TRBV7-7 and TRBJ2-5; D perhaps matches TRBD1 (6 bases). The ends were cut back, 5 bases at V and 4 bases at J, with 26 bases in the middle. The CDR3 covers 18 residues. Germline assignment: CDR1 SSHAT and CDR2 FNYEAQ (reference sequence). CDR3 sequence reads: CASSPGGWADSHLETQYF. The CDR3, as DNA: TGTGCCAGCAGCCCGGGCGGGTGGGCGGACAGCCACCTAGAGACCCAGTACTTC.

The chain uses TRBV20-1 and TRBJ2-3, with TRBD1 matching over 11 bases. The CDR3 length is 15 residues. The germline V gene has CDR1 DFQATT and CDR2 SNEGSKA (reference sequence). This CDR3 is CSVIKGQGDTDTQYF. In nucleotides, the CDR3 is TGCAGCGTTATTAAGGGACAGGGGGACACAGATACGCAGTATTTT.

This clonotype was observed once. The rearrangement joins TRBV7-8 to TRBJ2-1, with TRBD2 identical over 14 bases. The V segment lost 4 bases and the J segment 9 bases; nucleotides outside the gene matches: 5. The CDR3 runs 15 residues. CDR1 is SGHVS and CDR2 is FQNEAQ in the germline V gene. CDR3 amino acids: CASSSGTSGSREQFF. The CDR3 nucleotides are TGTGCCAGCAGCTCCGGGACTAGCGGGAGCCGTGAGCAGTTCTTC.

The J gene is TRBJ2-7, the V gene TRBV7-2; TRBD1 matches 8 bases. This CDR3 comprises 16 residues. Germline CDR1 is SGHTA and CDR2 is FQGNSA. Trimming at V came to 5 bases and at J to 3 bases, leaving 12 bases not matched to a gene. The CDR3 DNA reads as TGTGCCAGCAGCCCGTATGGTCCAGGGGGCATCTACGAGCAGTACTTC. Its translation: CASSPYGPGGIYEQYF.

The genes are TRBV6-5 and TRBJ2-1; D may correspond to TRBD1 or TRBD2 (5 bases each). Per germline, CDR1 MNHEY and CDR2 SVGAGI. V was trimmed by 6 bases and J by 1 base, leaving 13 bases between them. The CDR3 consists of 15 residues. The CDR3 reads CASSTGTPSYNEQFF. CDR3 in DNA: TGTGCCAGCAGCACCGGGACGCCGTCCTACAATGAGCAGTTCTTC.

V usage is TRBV6-5 and J usage is TRBJ1-3, with a possible D match to TRBD1 (6 bases). The CDR3 has 14 amino acids. With 5 bases removed from V and 3 bases from J, the gap between germline ends came to 11 bases. The germline V gene encodes CDR1 MNHEY and CDR2 SVGAGI. CDR3 loop: CASSPGTIGNTIYF. In DNA form, the CDR3 reads TGTGCCAGCAGTCCCGGGACAATTGGAAACACCATATATTTT.

The rearrangement uses TRBV13 and TRBJ2-7; 7 bases agree with TRBD1. Losses at the gene ends were 5 bases for V and 2 bases for J; bases not matched to a gene: 6. The CDR3 totals 14 residues. CDR1 is PRHDT, CDR2 FYEKMQ, per germline (reference sequence). CDR3 nucleotide sequence: TGTGCCAGCAGCGAGAGCGACAGGGCCTACGAGCAGTACTTC. Amino acid sequence: CASSESDRAYEQYF.

The table lists this clonotype with a count of one. The V call is TRBV12-3 or TRBV12-4, the J call TRBJ2-1; 8 bases line up with TRBD2. The CDR3 contains 14 residues. V was pared by 3 bases and J by 10 bases, with 8 bases of the junction left unmatched. This chain's CDR3 is CASSFGAGVTEQFF. The CDR3 DNA reads as TGTGCCAGCAGTTTCGGAGCGGGAGTAACCGAGCAGTTCTTC.

The V gene is TRBV20-1, the J gene TRBJ2-7, with D possibly TRBD2 on 6 matching bases. Germline CDR1 DFQATT, CDR2 SNEGSKA (reference sequence). The CDR3 sequence is 13 residues long. V lost 6 bases and J lost 2, with 14 bases in between. Here the CDR3 reads CSASGTVAYEQYF. CDR3 DNA: TGCAGTGCCTCCGGGACTGTGGCCTACGAGCAGTACTTC.

The chain combines TRBV21-1 with TRBJ1-6; the table assigns TRBD1, which was not confirmed against the DNA. TRBV21-1 is an annotated pseudogene. The CDR3 extends over 16 amino acids. The CDR3: CASTDRSDYNNSPLHF. The CDR3 DNA reads as TGTGCCAGCACAGACAGGTCCGACTACAATAATTCACCCCTCCACTTT.

V gene TRBV11-2 combines with J gene TRBJ1-2; no definite D call. Germline-derived CDR1 and CDR2 are SGHAT and FQNNGV. The CDR3 consists of 13 residues. The V end was cut by 1 base, the J end by 6 bases, with 9 bases between. CDR3 sequence: CASSLAGMNGYTF. CDR3 sequence (DNA): TGTGCCAGCAGCTTAGCCGGGATGAATGGCTACACCTTC.

This chain links TRBV16 with TRBJ2-7, with TRBD1 matching over 7 bases. The ends lost 4 bases at V and 0 bases at J; junction bases unmatched: 12. Germline V lookup: CDR1 KGHSY, CDR2 FQNENV. The CDR3 loop spans 17 amino acids. This chain's CDR3 is CASSPSPGQLPSYEQYF. The CDR3 DNA reads TGTGCCAGCAGCCCGTCACCGGGACAGCTTCCCTCCTACGAGCAGTACTTC.

The chain combines TRBV20-1 with TRBJ1-1; D gene ambiguous. Germline V gene lookup returns CDR1 DFQATT and CDR2 SNEGSKA (reference sequence). This CDR3 has 13 residues. Trimming shortened V by 3 bases and J by 0 bases, and 8 bases separated the two germline ends. The CDR3 loop is CSASRGLNTEAFF. For the CDR3, the DNA is TGCAGTGCTAGTCGGGGTCTGAACACTGAAGCTTTCTTT.

V is TRBV5-4 and J is TRBJ2-7; D is uncertain. The CDR3 is 13 amino acids. Germline V gene data show CDR1 as SGHNT and CDR2 as YYREEE (reference sequence). The V and J ends lost 0 bases and 6 bases respectively, with 10 bases between them. Here the CDR3 reads CASSLAITSEQYF. The DNA for the CDR3 is TGTGCCAGCAGCTTGGCTATCACCTCCGAGCAGTACTTC.

The rearrangement joins TRBV15 to TRBJ2-3; D remains ambiguous. The V end lost 0 bases, the J end lost 6 bases, and 13 bases lay between the germline ends. Germline V lookup: CDR1 LNHNV, CDR2 YYDKDF (reference sequence). This CDR3 has 15 residues. The CDR3 protein is CATSRDPGPLDTQYF. Written as DNA, the CDR3 is TGTGCCACCAGCAGAGATCCCGGGCCGTTGGATACGCAGTATTTT.

Written as DNA, the CDR3 is TGCGCCAGCAGTCGCATCCGGGACAGGGGTGGAAACACCATATATTTT. Translation: CASSRIRDRGGNTIYF. The chain combines TRBV23-1 with TRBJ1-3; 10 bases agree with TRBD1. TRBV23-1 is an ORF, and what it does is uncertain. The CDR3 sequence is 16 residues long. The J segment lost 3 bases and the V segment lost 4 bases, leaving 6 bases of the junction unmatched.

In this sample, this clonotype turned up once. The chain links TRBV4-1 to TRBJ1-1; a weak D match, TRBD1 (6 bases). Germline CDR1 is MGHRA and CDR2 is YSYEKL. The CDR3 loop spans 16 amino acids. V gave up 3 bases and J gave up 4 bases, with 18 bases separating them. For the CDR3, the DNA is TGCGCCAGCAGCCAGACCCCGGACAGTACACCCACTGAAGCTTTCTTT. Its protein product is CASSQTPDSTPTEAFF.

V is TRBV5-1 and J is TRBJ2-2; the match to TRBD1 covers 10 bases. The CDR3 covers 16 residues. V trimming: 5 bases; J trimming: 4 bases; junction bases outside the gene matches: 8. The V gene's germline CDR1 is SGHRS and CDR2 YFSETQ. The CDR3 loop reads CASRRGTGESTGELFF. The CDR3 coding sequence is TGCGCCAGCAGACGAGGGACAGGGGAATCCACCGGGGAGCTGTTTTTT.

This clonotype came up once. CDR3 in amino acids: CSASVQVDYNEQFF. DNA of the CDR3: TGCAGTGCTAGCGTACAGGTCGATTACAATGAGCAGTTCTTC. The genes are TRBV20-1 and TRBJ2-1; perhaps TRBD1 as D (5 bases). The length of the CDR3 is 14 residues. Per the germline V gene, CDR1 is DFQATT and CDR2 is SNEGSKA (reference sequence). V was cut by 3 bases and J by 4 bases, with 13 bases left in between.

The V and J genes are TRBV4-2 and TRBJ1-4; D remains ambiguous. The CDR3 sequence is 14 residues long. V was pared by 0 bases and J by 5 bases, with 7 bases between. The germline gives CDR1 LGHNA, CDR2 YNFKEQ. The CDR3 protein is CASSQEAGNEKLFF. In DNA form, the CDR3 reads TGTGCCAGCAGCCAAGAAGCTGGGAATGAAAAACTGTTTTTT.

V is TRBV7-9 and J is TRBJ2-1; D is perhaps TRBD2 (7 bases). This CDR3 region has 14 residues. Trimming left V 5 bases short and J 8 bases short, with 16 bases between. The V gene's germline CDR1 is SEHNR and CDR2 FQNEAQ (reference sequence). This chain's CDR3 is CASSPNGGPDEQFF. The CDR3 bases are TGTGCCAGCAGCCCGAACGGGGGGCCGGATGAGCAGTTCTTC.

This clonotype was counted only a few times. The V gene is TRBV5-5, the J gene TRBJ2-7; D assignment may be TRBD1 or TRBD2 (5 bases each). CDR3 length: 15 amino acids. Germline V lookup: CDR1 SGHKS, CDR2 YYEKEE (reference sequence). Trimming left V 4 bases short and J 0 bases short, with 14 bases between. The CDR3 here is CASSPGDHRSYEQYF. CDR3 DNA sequence: TGTGCCAGCAGCCCTGGGGACCACCGCTCCTACGAGCAGTACTTC.

The chain recombines TRBV4-1 with TRBJ2-7, with 7 bases lining up with TRBD1. V lost 3 bases, J lost 6 bases, and 8 bases stayed unmatched. The CDR3 sequence is 14 residues long. Germline CDR1 and CDR2: MGHRA and YSYEKL. In DNA, the CDR3 is TGCGCCAGCAGCCACCGACAGGGAGCTGGCGAGCAGTACTTC. Amino acid sequence: CASSHRQGAGEQYF.